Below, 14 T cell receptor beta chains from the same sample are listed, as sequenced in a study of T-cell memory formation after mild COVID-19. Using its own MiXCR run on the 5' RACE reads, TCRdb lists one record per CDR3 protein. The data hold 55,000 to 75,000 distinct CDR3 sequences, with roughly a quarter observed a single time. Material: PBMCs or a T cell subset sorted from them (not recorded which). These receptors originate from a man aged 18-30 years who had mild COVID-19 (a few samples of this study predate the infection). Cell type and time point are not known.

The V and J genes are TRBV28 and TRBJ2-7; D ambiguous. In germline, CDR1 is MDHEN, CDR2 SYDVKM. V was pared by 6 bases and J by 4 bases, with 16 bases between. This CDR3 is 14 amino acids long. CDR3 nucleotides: TGTGCCAGCAGGACTCTGGGCGGAAGATACGAGCAGTACTTC. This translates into CASRTLGGRYEQYF. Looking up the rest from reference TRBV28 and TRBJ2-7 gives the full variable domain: DVKVTQSSRYLVKRTGEKVFLECVQDMDHENMFWYRQDPGLGLRLIYFSYDVKMKEKGDIPEGYSVSREKKERFSLILESASTNQTSMYLCASRTLGGRYEQYFGPGTRLTVT.

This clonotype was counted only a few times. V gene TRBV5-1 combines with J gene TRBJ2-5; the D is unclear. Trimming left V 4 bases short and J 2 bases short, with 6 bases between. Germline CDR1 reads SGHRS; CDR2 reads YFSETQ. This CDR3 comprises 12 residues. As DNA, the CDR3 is TGCGCCAGCAGCCCAGATCAAGAGACCCAGTACTTC. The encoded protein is CASSPDQETQYF.

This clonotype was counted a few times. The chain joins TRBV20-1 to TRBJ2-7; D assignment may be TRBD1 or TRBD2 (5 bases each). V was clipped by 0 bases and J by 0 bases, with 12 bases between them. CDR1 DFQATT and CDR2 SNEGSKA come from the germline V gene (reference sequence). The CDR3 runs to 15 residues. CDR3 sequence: CSARDGASGSYEQYF. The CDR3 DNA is TGCAGTGCTAGAGACGGGGCGAGCGGCTCCTACGAGCAGTACTTC.

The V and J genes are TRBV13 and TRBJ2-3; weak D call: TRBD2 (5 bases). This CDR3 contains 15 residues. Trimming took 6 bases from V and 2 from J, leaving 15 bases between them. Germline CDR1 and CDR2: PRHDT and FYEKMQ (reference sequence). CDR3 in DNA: TGTGCCAGCAGTTACCTCGCCGGGGACACAGATACGCAGTATTTT. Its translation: CASSYLAGDTDTQYF.

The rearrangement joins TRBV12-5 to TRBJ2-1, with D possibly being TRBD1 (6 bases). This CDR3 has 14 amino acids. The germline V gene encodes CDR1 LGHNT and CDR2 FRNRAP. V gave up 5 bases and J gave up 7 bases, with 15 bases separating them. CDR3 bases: TGTGCTAGTGGTGGTCACGGACAGCTTAATGAGCAGTTCTTC. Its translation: CASGGHGQLNEQFF.

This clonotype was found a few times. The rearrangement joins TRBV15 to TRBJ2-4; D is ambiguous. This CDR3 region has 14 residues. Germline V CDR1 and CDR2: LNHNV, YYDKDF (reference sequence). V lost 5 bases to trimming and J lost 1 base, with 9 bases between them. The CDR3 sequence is CATSLSTAKNIQYF. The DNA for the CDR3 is TGTGCCACCAGCTTATCAACGGCCAAAAACATTCAGTACTTC.

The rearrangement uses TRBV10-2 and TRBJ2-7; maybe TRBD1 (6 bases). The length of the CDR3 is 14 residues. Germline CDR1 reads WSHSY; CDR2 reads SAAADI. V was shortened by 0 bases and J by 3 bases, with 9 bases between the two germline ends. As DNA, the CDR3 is TGCGCCAGCAGTGAGTCGGCAGGGGTCTACGAGCAGTACTTC. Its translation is CASSESAGVYEQYF.

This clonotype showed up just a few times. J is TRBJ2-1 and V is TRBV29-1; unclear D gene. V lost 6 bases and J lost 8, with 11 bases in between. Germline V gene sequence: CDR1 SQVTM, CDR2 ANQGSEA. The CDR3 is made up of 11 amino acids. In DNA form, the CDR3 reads TGCAGCGTGGTAGACCGGTATGAGCAGTTCTTC. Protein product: CSVVDRYEQFF.

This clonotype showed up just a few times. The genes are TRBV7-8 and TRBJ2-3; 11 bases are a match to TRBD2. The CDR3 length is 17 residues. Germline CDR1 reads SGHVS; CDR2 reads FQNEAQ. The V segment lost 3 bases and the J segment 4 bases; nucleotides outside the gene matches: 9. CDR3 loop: CASSFSSGGPRPDTQYF. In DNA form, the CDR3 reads TGTGCCAGCAGCTTTTCTAGCGGGGGGCCCAGGCCAGATACGCAGTATTTT. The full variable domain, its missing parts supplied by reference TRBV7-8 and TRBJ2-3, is GAGVSQSPRYKVAKRGQDVALRCDPISGHVSLFWYQQALGQGPEFLTYFQNEAQLDKSGLPSDRFFAERPEGSVSTLKIQRTQQEDSAVYLCASSFSSGGPRPDTQYFGPGTRLTVL.

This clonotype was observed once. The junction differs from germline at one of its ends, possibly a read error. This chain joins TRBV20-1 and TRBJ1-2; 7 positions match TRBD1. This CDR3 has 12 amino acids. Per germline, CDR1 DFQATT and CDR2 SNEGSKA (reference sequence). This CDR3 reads CSARNRGYGCTF. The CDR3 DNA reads TGCAGTGCTAGAAACAGGGGATATGGCTGCACCTTC.

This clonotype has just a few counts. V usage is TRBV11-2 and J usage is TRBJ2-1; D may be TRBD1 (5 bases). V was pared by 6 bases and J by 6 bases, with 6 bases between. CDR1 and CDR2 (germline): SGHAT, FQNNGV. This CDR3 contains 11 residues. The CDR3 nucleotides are TGTGCCAGCAGACAGGTCAATGAGCAGTTCTTC. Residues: CASRQVNEQFF.

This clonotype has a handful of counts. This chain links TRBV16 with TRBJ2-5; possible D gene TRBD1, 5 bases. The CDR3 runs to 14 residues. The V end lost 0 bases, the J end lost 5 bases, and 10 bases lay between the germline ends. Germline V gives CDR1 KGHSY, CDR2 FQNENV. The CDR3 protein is CASSQSRSGETQYF. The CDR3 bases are TGTGCCAGCAGCCAATCTCGGTCAGGGGAGACCCAGTACTTC. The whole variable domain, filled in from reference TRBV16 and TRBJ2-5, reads GEEVAQTPKHLVRGEGQKAKLYCAPIKGHSYVFWYQQVLKNEFKFLISFQNENVFDETGMPKERFSAKCLPNSPCSLEIQATKLEDSAVYFCASSQSRSGETQYFGPGTRLLVL.

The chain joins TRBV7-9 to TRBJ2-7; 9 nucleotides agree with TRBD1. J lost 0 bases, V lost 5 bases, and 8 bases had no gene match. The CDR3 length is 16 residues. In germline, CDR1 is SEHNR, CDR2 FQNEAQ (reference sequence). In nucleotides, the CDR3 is TGTGCCAGCAGCCAATCTCCGGGACAGGGCTCCTACGAGCAGTACTTC. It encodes CASSQSPGQGSYEQYF.

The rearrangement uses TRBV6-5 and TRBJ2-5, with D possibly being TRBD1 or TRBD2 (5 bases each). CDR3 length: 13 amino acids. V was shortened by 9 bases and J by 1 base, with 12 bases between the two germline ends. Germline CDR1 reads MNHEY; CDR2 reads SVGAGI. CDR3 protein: CARTKGTQETQYF. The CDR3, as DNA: TGTGCCAGAACAAAGGGGACCCAAGAGACCCAGTACTTC.